Shown below are 12 T cell receptor beta chains from a single sample sequenced in a study of blood T cell repertoires in COVID-19. The protocol was immunoSEQ multiplex PCR, while the TCRdb copy is restricted to in-frame clones and leaves out a portion. The data hold over 14,000 clones, with 70% to 90% observed a single time. Source material: peripheral blood. The receptors stem from a human donor in a cohort sampled during active COVID-19.

The chain is built from TRBV4-1 and TRBJ1-6, with TRBD1 identical over 7 bases. The CDR3 has 16 residues. CDR1 is MGHRA and CDR2 is YSYEKL in the germline V gene. V gave up 4 bases and J gave up 2 bases; unmatched junction bases: 5. The CDR3 region is CASSPGTEAYNSPLHF. The CDR3, as DNA: TGCGCCAGCAGCCCCGGGACAGAGGCCTATAATTCACCCCTCCACTTT.

The gene calls are TRBV12-5 and TRBJ2-3, with 11 positions matching TRBD2. The CDR3 has 18 amino acids. After removal of 5 bases from V and 2 bases from J, the junction contained 12 bases not matched to a gene. Per germline, CDR1 LGHNT and CDR2 FRNRAP. The chain's CDR3 is CASGPSLGLAGYTDTQYF. The CDR3 nucleotides read TGTGCTAGTGGTCCTTCCTTAGGACTAGCGGGTTACACAGATACGCAGTATTTT.

This chain connects TRBV19 to TRBJ2-5, with D possibly TRBD2 on 5 matching bases. Trimming shortened V by 5 bases and J by 9 bases, and 16 bases separated the two germline ends. Germline values: CDR1 LNHDA, CDR2 SQIVND (reference sequence). CDR3 length equals 13 residues. The CDR3 loop is CASSLDSTGAQYF. The CDR3 coding sequence is TGTGCCAGTAGTCTGGACTCGACTGGGGCCCAGTACTTC.

This rearrangement joins TRBV27 to TRBJ2-5, with 10 bases aligning to TRBD2. Per germline, CDR1 MNHEY and CDR2 SMNVEV (reference sequence). This CDR3 comprises 14 residues. The V segment lost 6 bases and the J segment 4 bases; nucleotides outside the gene matches: 5. The CDR3 is CASSPSGSRETQYF. The CDR3 coding sequence is TGTGCCAGCAGCCCTAGCGGGAGTAGAGAGACCCAGTACTTC.

The chain links TRBV19 to TRBJ1-5, with 10 nucleotides matching TRBD1. J was trimmed by 6 bases and V by 6 bases; bases with no gene match: 8. CDR3 length: 15 residues. Germline CDR1 and CDR2: LNHDA and SQIVND (reference sequence). CDR3 protein: CASRAGQGFVQPQHF. The CDR3 DNA sequence: TGTGCCAGTAGGGCGGGACAGGGGTTTGTTCAGCCCCAGCATTTT.

The rearrangement joins TRBV21-1 to TRBJ2-4; the table's TRBD2 call for D was not verified on the DNA. TRBV21-1 is noted as a pseudogene. This CDR3 has 15 amino acids. The DNA of the CDR3 is TGTGCCAGCACACTAGCGGGTGGGGCCAAAAACATTCAGTACTTC. It yields the protein CASTLAGGAKNIQYF.

This clone came up a few times. V is TRBV14 and J is TRBJ2-5; the D gene is possibly TRBD1 (7 bases). Germline assignment: CDR1 SGHDN and CDR2 FVKESK. The CDR3 is 15 residues long. V was shortened by 4 bases and J by 6 bases, with 18 bases between the two germline ends. For the CDR3, the DNA is TGTGCCAGCAGCCCGGGGGACAGTGGGAGGAAGACCCAGTACTTC. Amino acids: CASSPGDSGRKTQYF.

CDR3 amino acids: CASSIVATGSHNEQFF. CDR3 DNA sequence: TGTGCCAGTAGTATTGTCGCAACAGGGAGTCACAATGAGCAGTTCTTC. The genes are TRBV19 and TRBJ2-1; TRBD1 is a possible D gene (6 bases). Trimming pared 3 bases from V and 5 bases from J, leaving 17 bases between. CDR1 LNHDA and CDR2 SQIVND come from the germline V gene (reference sequence). The CDR3 consists of 16 residues.

The V and J genes are TRBV25-1 and TRBJ1-2; D not resolved. This CDR3 has 13 amino acids. CDR1 MGHDK and CDR2 SYGVNS come from the germline V gene. V was shortened by 5 bases and J by 3 bases, with 10 bases between the two germline ends. This CDR3 is CASSPARDYGYTF. The CDR3 DNA sequence: TGTGCCAGCAGTCCCGCTCGGGACTATGGCTACACCTTC.

J is TRBJ2-1 and V is TRBV5-1; D possibly corresponds to TRBD2 (6 bases). CDR1 is SGHRS, CDR2 YFSETQ, per germline. The CDR3 length is 14 residues. The V gene lost 3 bases and the J gene lost 6 bases, with 13 bases spanning the gap. This CDR3 reads CASSSPATSNEQFF. The CDR3 nucleotides read TGCGCCAGCAGCTCACCCGCGACTAGCAATGAGCAGTTCTTC.

The gene calls are TRBV5-4 and TRBJ2-7, with TRBD2 identical over 14 bases. J lost 4 bases, V lost 4 bases, and 4 bases had no gene match. The CDR3 sequence is 15 residues long. Germline CDR1 and CDR2: SGHNT and YYREEE (reference sequence). The CDR3 bases are TGTGCCAGCAGCGGGACTAGCGGGAGTTTTTACGAGCAGTACTTC. The encoded protein is CASSGTSGSFYEQYF.

V gene TRBV27 combines with J gene TRBJ2-2, with TRBD2 identical over 11 bases. CDR1 and CDR2 (germline): MNHEY, SMNVEV (reference sequence). V dropped 4 bases and J dropped 5; count of bases not matched to a gene: 6. The CDR3 runs 16 residues. CDR3 loop: CASSSALAGVTGELFF. CDR3 nucleotides: TGTGCCAGCAGTTCGGCACTAGCGGGAGTTACCGGGGAGCTGTTTTTT.